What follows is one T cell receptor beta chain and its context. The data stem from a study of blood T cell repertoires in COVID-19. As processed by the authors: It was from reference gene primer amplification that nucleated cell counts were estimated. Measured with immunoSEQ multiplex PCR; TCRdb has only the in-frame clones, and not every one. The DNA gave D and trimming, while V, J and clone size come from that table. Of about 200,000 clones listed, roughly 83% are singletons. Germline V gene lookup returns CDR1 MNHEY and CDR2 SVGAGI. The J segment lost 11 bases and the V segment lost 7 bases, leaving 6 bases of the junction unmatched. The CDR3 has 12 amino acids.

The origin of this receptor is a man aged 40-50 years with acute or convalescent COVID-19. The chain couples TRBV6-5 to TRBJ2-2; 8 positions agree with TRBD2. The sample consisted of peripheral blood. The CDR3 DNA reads TGTGCCAGCATGGCGGGAGGAAGAGAGCTGTTTTTT. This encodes CASMAGGRELFF.